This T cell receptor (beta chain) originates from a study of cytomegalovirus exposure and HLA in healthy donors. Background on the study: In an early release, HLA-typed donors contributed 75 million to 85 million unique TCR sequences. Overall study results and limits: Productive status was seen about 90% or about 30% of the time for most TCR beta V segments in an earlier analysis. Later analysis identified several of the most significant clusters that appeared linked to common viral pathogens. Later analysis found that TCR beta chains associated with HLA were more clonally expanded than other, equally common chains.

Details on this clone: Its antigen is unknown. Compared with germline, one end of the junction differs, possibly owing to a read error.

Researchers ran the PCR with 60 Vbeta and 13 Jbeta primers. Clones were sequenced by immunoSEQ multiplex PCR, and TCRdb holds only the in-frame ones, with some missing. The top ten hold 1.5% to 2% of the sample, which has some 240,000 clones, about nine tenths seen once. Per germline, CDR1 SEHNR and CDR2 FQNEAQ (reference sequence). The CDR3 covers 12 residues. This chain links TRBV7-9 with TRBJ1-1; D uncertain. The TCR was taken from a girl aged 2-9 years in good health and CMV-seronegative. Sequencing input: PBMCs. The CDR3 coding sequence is TGTTCCAGCAGCTGGCGGGAACCCCACGCTTTCTTT. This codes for CSSSWREPHAFF.